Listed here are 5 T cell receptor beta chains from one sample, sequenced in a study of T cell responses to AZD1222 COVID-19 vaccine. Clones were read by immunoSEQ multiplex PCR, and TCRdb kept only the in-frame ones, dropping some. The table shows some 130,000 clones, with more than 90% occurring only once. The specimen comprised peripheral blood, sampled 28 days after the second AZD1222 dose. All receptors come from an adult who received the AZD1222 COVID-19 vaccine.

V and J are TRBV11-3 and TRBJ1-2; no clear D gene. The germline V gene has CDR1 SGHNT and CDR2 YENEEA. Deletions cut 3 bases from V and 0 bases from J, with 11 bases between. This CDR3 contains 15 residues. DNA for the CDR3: TGTGCCAGCAGCTTTCAGGACTTACCTAACTATGGCTACACCTTC. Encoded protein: CASSFQDLPNYGYTF.

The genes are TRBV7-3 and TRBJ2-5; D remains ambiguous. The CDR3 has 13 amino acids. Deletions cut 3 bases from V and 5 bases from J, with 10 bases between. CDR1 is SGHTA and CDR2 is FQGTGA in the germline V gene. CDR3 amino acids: CASSLARSETQYF. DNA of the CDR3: TGTGCCAGCAGCTTGGCAAGATCGGAGACCCAGTACTTC. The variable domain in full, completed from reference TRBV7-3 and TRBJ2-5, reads GAGVSQTPSNKVTEKGKYVELRCDPISGHTALYWYRQSLGQGPEFLIYFQGTGAADDSGLPNDRFFAVRPEGSVSTLKIQRTERGDSAVYLCASSLARSETQYFGPGTRLLVL.

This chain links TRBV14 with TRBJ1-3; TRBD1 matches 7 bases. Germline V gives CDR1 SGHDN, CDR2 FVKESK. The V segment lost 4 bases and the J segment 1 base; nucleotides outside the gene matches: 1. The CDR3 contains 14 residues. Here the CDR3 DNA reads TGTGCCAGCAGCCGGACAGGATCTGGAAACACCATATATTTT. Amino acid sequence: CASSRTGSGNTIYF.

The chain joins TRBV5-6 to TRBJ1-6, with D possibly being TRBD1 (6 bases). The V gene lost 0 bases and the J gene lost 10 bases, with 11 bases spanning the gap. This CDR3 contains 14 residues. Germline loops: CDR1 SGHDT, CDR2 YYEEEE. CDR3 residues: CASSLAGARSPLHF. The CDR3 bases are TGTGCCAGCAGCTTGGCGGGGGCGAGGTCACCCCTCCACTTT.

The CDR3: CASSDSRDSSYEQYF. CDR3 nucleotide sequence: TGTGCCAGCAGTGACTCACGGGACTCCTCCTACGAGCAGTACTTC. The rearrangement joins TRBV2 to TRBJ2-7, with D maybe TRBD2 (6 bases). CDR1 SNHLY and CDR2 FYNNEI come from the germline V gene. V lost 3 bases and J 0 bases, leaving 12 bases between the germline ends. The CDR3 sequence is 15 residues long.